The sequence of this T cell receptor beta chain was determined in a study of immune reconstitution after stem cell transplant in scleroderma. By share, this clonotype ranks as medium-sized (0.01 to 0.1%). TCRdb used MiXCR to reprocess the RT-PCR reads, holding one entry per CDR3 protein. This sample has hundreds of distinct CDR3 sequences, with approximately 8.5% found just once. Trimming took 2 bases from V and 0 from J, leaving 16 bases between them. The germline V gene encodes CDR1 MNHNY and CDR2 SVGAGI (reference sequence). This CDR3 has 17 amino acids. The chain joins TRBV6-6 to TRBJ1-1; D might be TRBD1 (5 bases). The specimen was collected before or after autologous hematopoietic stem cell transplantation (not recorded which). The sequence was obtained from a male donor with systemic sclerosis. CDR3 amino acids: CASSYPRLPGMNTEAFF. Here the CDR3 DNA reads TGTGCCAGCAGTTACCCCAGATTACCAGGGATGAACACTGAAGCTTTCTTT.